Below are 5 T cell receptor beta chains sequenced from a single sample in a study of metastatic and nonmetastatic thyroid tumors. TCRdb re-called the PCR reads via MiXCR. The sample includes fewer than 20,000 clones, less than 25% of them seen just once. Thyroid surgery took place with no prior treatment in any patient. The sample taken for sequencing was tumor tissue. The source is a male donor with papillary thyroid cancer or a benign thyroid nodule (not recorded which). Some clones in this sample may be carry-over from other donors' samples.

Only a few counts were recorded for this clone. This chain joins TRBV6-1 and TRBJ2-1; 8 nucleotides line up with TRBD1. The CDR3 sequence is 16 residues long. The V gene end was trimmed by 7 bases and the J gene end by 9 bases; junction bases not matched to a gene: 17. Germline V gene sequence: CDR1 MNHNS, CDR2 SASEGT. CDR3 sequence: CASILILGQAVGEQFF. DNA of the CDR3: TGTGCCAGCATTCTAATACTGGGACAGGCGGTTGGTGAGCAGTTCTTC.

This clone was seen repeatedly, ten times or more. This chain links TRBV30 with TRBJ1-6; 8 bases are shared with TRBD1. V lost 4 bases to trimming and J lost 10 bases; unmatched junction nucleotides: 6. Per the germline V gene, CDR1 is GTSNPN and CDR2 is SVGIG (reference sequence). The CDR3 consists of 13 residues. CDR3 bases: TGTGCCTGGACGGACAGGGTTTTATCACCCCTCCACTTT. Its translation is CAWTDRVLSPLHF.

The table lists this clone with many counts. V and J are TRBV12-3 or TRBV12-4 and TRBJ2-5; TRBD1 is a possible D gene (5 bases). V lost 3 bases, J lost 5 bases, and 7 bases lay in between. The CDR3 runs 12 residues. The CDR3 DNA is TGTGCCAGCAGTTTCGCAGGGGAGACCCAGTACTTC. This encodes CASSFAGETQYF.

This clone was found many times. Here the CDR3 reads CASSMPGSLSNQPQHF. CDR3 coding DNA: TGTGCCAGTAGTATGCCGGGAAGCTTAAGCAATCAGCCCCAGCATTTT. The chain recombines TRBV19 with TRBJ1-5, with D unresolved. The V gene's germline CDR1 is LNHDA and CDR2 SQIVND (reference sequence). CDR3 size: 16 residues. The V gene lost 3 bases and the J gene lost 1 base, with 13 bases spanning the gap.

The chain links TRBV5-1 to TRBJ2-7; tentative D call: TRBD2 (5 bases). Trimming took off 4 bases at V and 2 bases at J, with 13 bases between the two ends. The CDR3 totals 14 residues. Germline CDR1 and CDR2: SGHRS and YFSETQ. The CDR3 DNA sequence: TGCGCCAGCAGCCTCGGAGGCGGCACCTACGAGCAGTACTTC. This encodes CASSLGGGTYEQYF. Full variable domain (missing parts from reference TRBV5-1 and TRBJ2-7): KAGVTQTPRYLIKTRGQQVTLSCSPISGHRSVSWYQQTPGQGLQFLFEYFSETQRNKGNFPGRFSGRQFSNSRSEMNVSTLELGDSALYLCASSLGGGTYEQYFGPGTRLTVT.